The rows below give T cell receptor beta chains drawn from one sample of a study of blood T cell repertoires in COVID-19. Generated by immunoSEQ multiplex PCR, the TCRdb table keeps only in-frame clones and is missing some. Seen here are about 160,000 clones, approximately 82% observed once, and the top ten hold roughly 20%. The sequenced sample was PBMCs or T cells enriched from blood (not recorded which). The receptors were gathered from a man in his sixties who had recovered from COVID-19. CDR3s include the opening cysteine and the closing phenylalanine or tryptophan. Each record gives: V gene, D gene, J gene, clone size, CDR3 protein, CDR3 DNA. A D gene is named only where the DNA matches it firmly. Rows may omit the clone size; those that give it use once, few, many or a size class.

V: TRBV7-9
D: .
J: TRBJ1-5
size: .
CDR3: CASSFIREPQHF
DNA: TGTGCCAGCAGCTTCATTAGAGAGCCCCAGCATTTT

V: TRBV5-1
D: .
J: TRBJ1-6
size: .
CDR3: CASSLDTTNSPLHF
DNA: TGCGCCAGCAGCTTGGACACAACAAATTCACCCCTCCACTTT

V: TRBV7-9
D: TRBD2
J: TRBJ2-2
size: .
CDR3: CASSGGRANTGELFF
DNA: TGTGCCAGCAGCGGAGGGAGGGCGAACACCGGGGAGCTGTTTTTT

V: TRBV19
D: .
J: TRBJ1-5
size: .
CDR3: CASSTDTARNQPQHF
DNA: TGTGCCAGTAGTACGGACACGGCCCGAAATCAGCCCCAGCATTTT

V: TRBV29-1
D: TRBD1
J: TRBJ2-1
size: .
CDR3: CSGVGTETYNEQFF
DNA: TGCAGCGGGGTCGGGACAGAGACCTACAATGAGCAGTTCTTC

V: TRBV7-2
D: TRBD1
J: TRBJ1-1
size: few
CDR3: CASSLSGQGLTNTEAFF
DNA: TGTGCCAGCAGCTTGAGCGGACAGGGGCTAACGAACACTGAAGCTTTCTTT

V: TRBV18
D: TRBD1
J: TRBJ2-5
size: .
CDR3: CASSSRDRGAQETQYF
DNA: TGTGCCAGCTCATCTCGGGACAGGGGTGCACAAGAGACCCAGTACTTC

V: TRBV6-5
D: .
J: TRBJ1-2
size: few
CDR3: CASSYSHNYGYTF
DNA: TGTGCCAGCAGTTATTCACACAACTATGGCTACACCTTC

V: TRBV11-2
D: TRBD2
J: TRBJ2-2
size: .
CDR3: CASSLASGGLAGELFF
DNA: TGTGCCAGCAGCTTAGCTAGCGGGGGGTTGGCCGGGGAGCTGTTTTTT

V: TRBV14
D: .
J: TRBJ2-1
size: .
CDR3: CASSQVKRRNEQFF
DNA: TGTGCCAGCAGCCAAGTGAAGAGGAGAAATGAGCAGTTCTTC

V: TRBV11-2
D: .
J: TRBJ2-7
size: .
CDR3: CASSLGRSRTYEQYF
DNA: TGTGCCAGCAGCTTAGGGCGGAGTCGAACCTACGAGCAGTACTTC

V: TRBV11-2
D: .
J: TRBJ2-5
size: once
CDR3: CASIRRGGAIQETQYF
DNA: TGTGCCAGCATCCGTAGGGGGGGAGCCATTCAAGAGACCCAGTACTTC

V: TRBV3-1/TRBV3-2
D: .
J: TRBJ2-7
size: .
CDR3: CASSQFPPSYEQYF
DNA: TGTGCCAGCAGCCAATTTCCTCCCTCCTACGAGCAGTACTTC

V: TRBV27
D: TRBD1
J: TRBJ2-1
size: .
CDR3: CASSRHRDSSYNEQFF
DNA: TGTGCCAGCAGTCGCCACCGGGACAGCTCCTACAATGAGCAGTTCTTC

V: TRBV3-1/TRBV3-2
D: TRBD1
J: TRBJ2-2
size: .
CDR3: CASSQGYPGTGLTGELFF
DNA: TGTGCCAGCAGCCAAGGTTATCCCGGGACAGGGCTCACCGGGGAGCTGTTTTTT

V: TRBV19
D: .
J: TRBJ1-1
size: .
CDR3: CASIPGNRNTEAFF
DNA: TGTGCCAGTATTCCTGGCAACCGGAACACTGAAGCTTTCTTT

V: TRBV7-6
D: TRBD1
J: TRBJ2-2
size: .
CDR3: CASSLGGQGGTGELFF
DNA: TGTGCCAGCAGCTTAGGGGGACAGGGAGGCACCGGGGAGCTGTTTTTT

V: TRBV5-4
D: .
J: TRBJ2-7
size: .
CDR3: CASSLDQGTYEQYF
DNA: TGTGCCAGCAGCTTGGATCAGGGAACCTACGAGCAGTACTTC

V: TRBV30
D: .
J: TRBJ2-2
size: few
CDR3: CAWKGDLLTGELFF
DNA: TGTGCCTGGAAAGGGGATTTATTGACCGGGGAGCTGTTTTTT

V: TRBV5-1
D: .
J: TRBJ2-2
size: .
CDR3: CASSSLTGADTGELFF
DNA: TGCGCCAGCAGCTCCCTGACTGGTGCCGACACCGGGGAGCTGTTTTTT

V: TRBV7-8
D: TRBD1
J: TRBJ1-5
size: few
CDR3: CASSLAGQSNQPQHF
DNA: TGTGCCAGCAGCTTAGCGGGACAGTCTAATCAGCCCCAGCATTTT

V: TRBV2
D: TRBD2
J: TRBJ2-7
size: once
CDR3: CASPPSGTSGAEGAYEQYF
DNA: TGTGCCAGCCCCCCCTCTGGGACTAGCGGGGCGGAAGGGGCCTACGAGCAGTACTTC

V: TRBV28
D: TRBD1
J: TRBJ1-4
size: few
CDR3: CASSRDRDATNEKLFF
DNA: TGTGCCAGCAGCCGGGACAGGGATGCAACTAATGAAAAACTGTTTTTT

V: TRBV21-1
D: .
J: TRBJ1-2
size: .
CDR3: CANTQVANYGYTF
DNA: TGTGCCAATACACAGGTGGCGAACTATGGCTACACCTTC

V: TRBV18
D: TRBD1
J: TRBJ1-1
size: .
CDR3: CASSPPSKGTGYLGTEAFF
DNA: TGTGCCAGCTCACCTCCATCGAAAGGGACAGGGTATTTAGGCACTGAAGCTTTCTTT

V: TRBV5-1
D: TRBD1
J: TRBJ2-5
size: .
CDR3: CASRLWDRGGGETQYF
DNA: TGCGCCAGCAGACTCTGGGACAGGGGAGGAGGAGAGACCCAGTACTTC

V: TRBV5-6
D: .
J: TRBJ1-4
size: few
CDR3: CASTRMGTNEKLFF
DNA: TGTGCCAGCACCCGGATGGGCACTAATGAAAAACTGTTTTTT

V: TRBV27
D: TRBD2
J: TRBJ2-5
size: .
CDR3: CASSTGASGRLQTQYF
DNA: TGTGCCAGCAGTACAGGGGCTAGCGGGAGGTTACAGACCCAGTACTTC

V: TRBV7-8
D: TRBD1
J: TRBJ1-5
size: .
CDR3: CASSLSGGGQPNQPQHF
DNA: TGTGCCAGCAGCTTAAGCGGGGGGGGACAGCCAAATCAGCCCCAGCATTTT

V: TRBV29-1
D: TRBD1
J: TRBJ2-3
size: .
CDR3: CSVTGGDTQYF
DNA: TGCAGCGTGACAGGGGGAGATACGCAGTATTTT

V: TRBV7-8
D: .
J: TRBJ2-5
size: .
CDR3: CASNRRTTQETQYF
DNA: TGTGCCAGCAATAGGAGGACTACCCAAGAGACCCAGTACTTC

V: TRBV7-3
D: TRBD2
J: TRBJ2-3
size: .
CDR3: CASSLNALAGGGDTQYF
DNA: TGTGCCAGCAGCCTTAACGCTTTAGCGGGAGGTGGGGATACGCAGTATTTT

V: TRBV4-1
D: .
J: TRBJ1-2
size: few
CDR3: CASSQEEGTLSIGGYTF
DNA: TGCGCCAGCAGCCAAGAGGAGGGTACCCTCTCTATCGGTGGCTACACCTTC

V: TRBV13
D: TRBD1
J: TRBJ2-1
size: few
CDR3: CASSLEGQNNEQFF
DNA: TGTGCCAGCAGCTTAGAGGGACAGAACAATGAGCAGTTCTTC

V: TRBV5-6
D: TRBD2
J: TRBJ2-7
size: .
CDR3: CASSHRLAGVGYF
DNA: TGTGCCAGCAGCCACAGACTAGCGGGAGTGGGGTACTTC

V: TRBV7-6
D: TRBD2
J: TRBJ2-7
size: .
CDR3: CASSGQSGGNSYEQYF
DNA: TGTGCCAGCAGCGGACAGAGCGGGGGTAACTCCTACGAGCAGTACTTC

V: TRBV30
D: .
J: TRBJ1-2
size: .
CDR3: CAWSPTGVGGYTF
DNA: TGTGCCTGGAGTCCTACAGGTGTAGGCGGCTACACCTTC

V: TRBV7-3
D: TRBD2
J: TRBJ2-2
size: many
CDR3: CASSLTGGLAVTGELFF
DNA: TGTGCCAGCAGCTTAACAGGGGGACTAGCGGTCACCGGGGAGCTGTTTTTT

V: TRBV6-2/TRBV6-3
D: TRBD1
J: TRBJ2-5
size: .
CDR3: CASSYPGQGKETQYF
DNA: TGTGCCAGCAGTTACCCAGGACAGGGGAAAGAGACCCAGTACTTC

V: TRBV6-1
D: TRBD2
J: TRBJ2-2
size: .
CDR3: CASSATGLARAGELFF
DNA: TGTGCCAGCAGTGCCACTGGACTAGCGCGGGCCGGGGAGCTGTTTTTT

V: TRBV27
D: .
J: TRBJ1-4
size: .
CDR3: CASSPTSMAHEKLFF
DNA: TGTGCCAGCAGTCCAACGTCAATGGCCCATGAAAAACTGTTTTTT

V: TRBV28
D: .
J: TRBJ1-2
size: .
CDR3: CASTGLSVRYGYTF
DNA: TGTGCCAGCACAGGGCTAAGTGTGCGCTATGGCTACACCTTC

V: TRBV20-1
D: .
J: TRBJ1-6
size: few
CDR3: CSASSGVGSPLHF
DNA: TGCAGTGCTAGTAGCGGGGTCGGATCACCCCTCCACTTT

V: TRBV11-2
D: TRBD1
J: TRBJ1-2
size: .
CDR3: CASSLGTGSLYGYTF
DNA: TGTGCCAGCAGCTTAGGGACAGGGAGCCTCTATGGCTACACCTTC

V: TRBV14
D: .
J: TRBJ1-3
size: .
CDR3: CASSPGQFSGNTIYF
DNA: TGTGCCAGCAGCCCCGGACAGTTCTCTGGAAACACCATATATTTT

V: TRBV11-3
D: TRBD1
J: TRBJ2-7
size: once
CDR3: CASSLSGTGDYEQYF
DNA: TGTGCCAGCAGCCTCTCCGGGACAGGGGACTACGAGCAGTACTTC

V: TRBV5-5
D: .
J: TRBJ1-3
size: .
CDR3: CASSPGQTGNTIYF
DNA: TGTGCCAGCAGCCCAGGACAGACTGGAAACACCATATATTTT

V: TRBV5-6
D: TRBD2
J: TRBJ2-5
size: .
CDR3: CASSWATSGGQETQYF
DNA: TGTGCCAGCAGCTGGGCGACTAGCGGGGGCCAAGAGACCCAGTACTTC

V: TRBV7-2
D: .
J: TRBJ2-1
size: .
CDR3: CASSINSRTYNEQFF
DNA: TGTGCCAGCAGCATAAACTCCCGGACATACAATGAGCAGTTCTTC

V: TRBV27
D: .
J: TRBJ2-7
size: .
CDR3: CASSRSTGLSYEQYF
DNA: TGTGCCAGCAGTCGTAGCACAGGGCTCTCCTACGAGCAGTACTTC

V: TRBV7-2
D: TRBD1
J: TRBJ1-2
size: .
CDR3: CASSLAGDRDYGYTF
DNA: TGTGCCAGCAGCTTAGCTGGGGACAGGGACTATGGCTACACCTTC

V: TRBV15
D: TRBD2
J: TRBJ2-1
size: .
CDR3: CATSRYRLAGGPYNEQFF
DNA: TGTGCCACCAGCAGGTACCGACTAGCGGGGGGGCCCTACAATGAGCAGTTCTTC

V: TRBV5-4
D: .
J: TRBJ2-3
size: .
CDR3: CASSLKLSSTDTQYF
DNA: TGTGCCAGCAGCTTAAAACTAAGTAGCACAGATACGCAGTATTTT

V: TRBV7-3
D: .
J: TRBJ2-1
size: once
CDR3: CASSSTLSSYNEQFF
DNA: TGTGCCAGCAGCTCTACCCTTTCATCCTACAATGAGCAGTTCTTC

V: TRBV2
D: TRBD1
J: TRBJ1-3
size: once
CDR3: CASREQGRGNTIYF
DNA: TGTGCCAGCAGAGAACAGGGGCGGGGAAACACCATATATTTT

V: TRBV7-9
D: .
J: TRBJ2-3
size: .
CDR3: CASSLVGGRETDTQYF
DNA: TGTGCCAGCAGCTTAGTCGGGGGGCGCGAAACAGATACGCAGTATTTT

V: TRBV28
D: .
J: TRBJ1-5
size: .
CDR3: CASSSGRSVQPQHF
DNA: TGTGCCAGCAGTTCGGGAAGGAGTGTTCAGCCCCAGCATTTT